What follows are 16 T cell receptor beta chains derived from one specimen sequenced in a study of T cell responses to AZD1222 COVID-19 vaccine. This table comes from immunoSEQ multiplex PCR, and its TCRdb copy is limited to in-frame clones, with some not included. The table includes 150,000 to 200,000 clones, approximately 86% detected once. The sample here was peripheral blood, taken 28 days after the second AZD1222 dose. The source of these receptors is an adult who received the AZD1222 COVID-19 vaccine.

In its sample, this clone was seen once. This chain uses TRBV14 with TRBJ2-3; possible D gene TRBD2, 5 bases. CDR1 is SGHDN and CDR2 is FVKESK in the germline V gene. V was cut by 3 bases and J by 1 base, with 17 bases left in between. The CDR3 contains 17 residues. CDR3 region: CASSQAAELDGTDTQYF. The CDR3 coding sequence is TGTGCCAGCAGCCAGGCCGCAGAACTAGACGGCACAGATACGCAGTATTTT.

The J gene is TRBJ1-1, the V gene TRBV5-4; possibly TRBD1 for D (5 bases). CDR1 SGHNT and CDR2 YYREEE come from the germline V gene (reference sequence). Trimming took 5 bases from V and 5 from J, leaving 22 bases between them. The CDR3 has 16 residues. The CDR3 sequence is CASSIGSGRVGTEAFF. As DNA, the CDR3 is TGTGCCAGCAGTATAGGGTCGGGGCGGGTAGGAACTGAAGCTTTCTTT. The full variable domain, its missing parts supplied by reference TRBV5-4 and TRBJ1-1, is ETGVTQSPTHLIKTRGQQVTLRCSSQSGHNTVSWYQQALGQGPQFIFQYYREEENGRGNFPPRFSGLQFPNYSSELNVNALELDDSALYLCASSIGSGRVGTEAFFGQGTRLTVV.

The sample holds one count of this clone. This chain links TRBV5-1 with TRBJ2-2, with TRBD1 matching over 7 bases. J was trimmed by 0 bases and V by 0 bases; bases with no gene match: 5. The germline gives CDR1 SGHRS, CDR2 YFSETQ. The CDR3 loop spans 17 amino acids. The DNA for the CDR3 is TGCGCCAGCAGCTTGGCCAAGGGGGCGGCGAACACCGGGGAGCTGTTTTTT. It specifies CASSLAKGAANTGELFF. Drawing the rest from reference TRBV5-1 and TRBJ2-2, the complete variable domain is KAGVTQTPRYLIKTRGQQVTLSCSPISGHRSVSWYQQTPGQGLQFLFEYFSETQRNKGNFPGRFSGRQFSNSRSEMNVSTLELGDSALYLCASSLAKGAANTGELFFGEGSRLTVL.

CDR3 coding DNA: TGTGCCAGCACCCTGACTGGCTTTACGGGCGAGCAGTACTTC. Translating gives CASTLTGFTGEQYF. The V call is TRBV2, the J call TRBJ2-7; D uncertain. V lost 7 bases, J lost 6 bases, and 19 bases lay in between. This CDR3 comprises 14 residues. Germline CDR1 SNHLY, CDR2 FYNNEI. The full variable domain, its missing parts supplied by reference TRBV2 and TRBJ2-7, is EPEVTQTPSHQVTQMGQEVILRCVPISNHLYFYWYRQILGQKVEFLVSFYNNEISEKSEIFDDQFSVERPDGSNFTLKIRSTKLEDSAMYFCASTLTGFTGEQYFGPGTRLTVT.

This chain joins TRBV7-2 and TRBJ1-5; TRBD1 might be the D (5 bases). CDR3 length: 16 amino acids. V lost 0 bases and J lost 3, with 12 bases in between. Germline V gene data show CDR1 as SGHTA and CDR2 as FQGNSA. CDR3 sequence reads: CASSLASGADNQPQHF. The DNA of the CDR3 is TGTGCCAGCAGCTTAGCGTCCGGGGCGGACAATCAGCCCCAGCATTTT.

This chain links TRBV5-4 with TRBJ2-7, with TRBD2 matching 14 bases. Germline assignment: CDR1 SGHNT and CDR2 YYREEE (reference sequence). The J segment lost 6 bases and the V segment lost 2 bases, leaving 7 bases of the junction unmatched. The CDR3 contains 16 residues. Written as DNA, the CDR3 is TGTGCCAGCAGCTTCTTCGTGACTAGCGGGGGGGGCGAGCAGTACTTC. Translation: CASSFFVTSGGGEQYF.

The V and J genes are TRBV5-5 and TRBJ1-6, with D maybe TRBD1 (6 bases). Trimming took off 4 bases at V and 0 bases at J, with 17 bases between the two ends. This CDR3 has 18 residues. CDR1 is SGHKS and CDR2 is YYEKEE in the germline V gene (reference sequence). DNA of the CDR3: TGTGCCAGCAGCCGGTTACAGGGCCGGAGCTCCTATAATTCACCCCTCCACTTT. Translation: CASSRLQGRSSYNSPLHF.

This chain uses TRBV7-3 with TRBJ2-2; D ambiguous. The CDR3 loop spans 13 amino acids. Looked up from germline, CDR1 is SGHTA and CDR2 is FQGTGA. V was shortened by 0 bases and J by 6 bases, with 5 bases between the two germline ends. Written as DNA, the CDR3 is TGTGCCAGCAGCTTAACTACCCCCGGGGAGCTGTTTTTT. Its translation: CASSLTTPGELFF.

The chain has TRBV6-5 and TRBJ1-1, with D hard to call. CDR1 is MNHEY and CDR2 is SVGAGI in the germline V gene. CDR3 length equals 13 residues. V was cut by 7 bases and J by 1 base, with 10 bases left in between. The CDR3 spells CASTWTQNTEAFF. DNA of the CDR3: TGTGCCAGCACTTGGACCCAGAACACTGAAGCTTTCTTT.

V and J are TRBV19 and TRBJ2-5, with D unclear. The ends were cut back, 1 base at V and 2 bases at J, with 8 bases in the middle. Germline CDR1 reads LNHDA; CDR2 reads SQIVND (reference sequence). The CDR3 length is 14 residues. The CDR3 is CASSIVGVQETQYF. CDR3 in DNA: TGTGCCAGTAGTATAGTCGGCGTTCAAGAGACCCAGTACTTC.

J is TRBJ1-4 and V is TRBV7-8; TRBD1 matches 8 bases. V gave up 2 bases and J gave up 10 bases; unmatched junction bases: 9. Germline V lookup: CDR1 SGHVS, CDR2 FQNEAQ. This CDR3 has 15 residues. The CDR3 region is CASSLIQGAGGKLFF. In DNA, the CDR3 is TGTGCCAGCAGCTTAATTCAGGGGGCAGGAGGAAAACTGTTTTTT.

In nucleotides, the CDR3 is TGTGCCAGTAGTCCGGGACAGGTGATCACAGATACGCAGTATTTT. Residues: CASSPGQVITDTQYF. The V gene is TRBV19, the J gene TRBJ2-3, with 8 nucleotides matching TRBD1. Germline V gene sequence: CDR1 LNHDA, CDR2 SQIVND (reference sequence). The length of the CDR3 is 15 residues. J lost 2 bases, V lost 5 bases, and 6 bases had no gene match.

The V gene is TRBV7-2, the J gene TRBJ2-3; D gene ambiguous. Deletions cut 4 bases from V and 1 base from J, with 3 bases between. This CDR3 has 12 residues. Germline V gene sequence: CDR1 SGHTA, CDR2 FQGNSA. CDR3 in DNA: TGTGCCAGCAGCTCGGGCACAGATACGCAGTATTTT. Translating gives CASSSGTDTQYF.

This clone showed up just a few times. The chain combines TRBV3-1 (or the pseudogene TRBV3-2) with TRBJ1-1, with unresolved D. Germline-derived CDR1 and CDR2 are LGHDT and YNNKEL (reference sequence). Between the trimmed V and J ends, which lost 0 bases and 7 bases, there was a span of 9 bases. CDR3 length: 13 amino acids. CDR3 DNA: TGTGCCAGCAGCCAAGAGTTCACGGATGAAGCTTTCTTT. Encoded protein: CASSQEFTDEAFF.

The V and J genes are TRBV11-3 and TRBJ2-3; TRBD2 matches at 7 bases. The V segment lost 3 bases and the J segment 6 bases; nucleotides outside the gene matches: 3. Germline CDR1 is SGHNT and CDR2 is YENEEA. The CDR3 spans 13 residues. CDR3 sequence (DNA): TGTGCCAGCAGCTTCGGGGGGTCTGATACGCAGTATTTT. Amino acid sequence: CASSFGGSDTQYF.

V usage is TRBV5-8 and J usage is TRBJ2-3; possibly TRBD1 or TRBD2 for D (5 bases each). Looked up from germline, CDR1 is SGHTS and CDR2 is YDEGEE. Trimming removed 4 bases from V and 5 bases from J, with 23 bases in between. This CDR3 comprises 17 residues. The CDR3 is CASSTSRQTNLQDTQYF. CDR3 sequence (DNA): TGTGCCAGCAGCACCAGCCGACAGACTAACCTCCAAGATACGCAGTATTTT.